Following are 20 T cell receptor beta chains from one sample sequenced in a study of beta chain features in type 1 diabetes. Expressed TCRB transcripts got sequenced, as all isolated RNA was reverse transcribed. The method was immunoSEQ multiplex PCR; TCRdb's version includes in-frame clones alone and lacks a portion of them. The table includes under 400,000 clones, about 18% detected once. Material for sequencing was naive CD4+ T cells from blood. These receptors were collected from a woman between 18 and 29 years old in good health.

The V call is TRBV9, the J call TRBJ1-6; 9 bases fit TRBD1. Germline V gene lookup returns CDR1 SGDLS and CDR2 YYNGEE. Trimming took 3 bases from V and 1 from J; bases not matched to a gene: 5. This CDR3 spans 17 amino acids. CDR3 protein: CASSDRTGESYNSPLHF. DNA for the CDR3: TGTGCCAGCAGCGACCGGACAGGGGAGTCCTATAATTCACCCCTCCACTTT.

This clone was detected only a few times. The gene calls are TRBV5-4 and TRBJ2-6; D might be TRBD1 (6 bases). Germline V lookup: CDR1 SGHNT, CDR2 YYREEE (reference sequence). V was trimmed by 2 bases and J by 0 bases, leaving 9 bases between them. The CDR3 sequence is 16 residues long. The CDR3 is CASSFDRPSGANVLTF. CDR3 DNA: TGTGCCAGCAGCTTTGACAGGCCCTCTGGGGCCAACGTCCTGACTTTC.

This rearrangement joins TRBV6-5 to TRBJ1-6, with D unresolved. V dropped 2 bases and J dropped 7 bases, with 9 bases sitting between them. The germline CDR1 and CDR2 sequences are MNHEY and SVGAGI. This CDR3 contains 14 residues. The CDR3 loop is CASSYGGLNSPLHF. CDR3 nucleotide sequence: TGTGCCAGCAGTTACGGTGGCCTCAATTCACCCCTCCACTTT.

This chain connects TRBV16 to TRBJ2-5; D is uncertain. The germline gives CDR1 KGHSY, CDR2 FQNENV. The CDR3 extends over 12 amino acids. Trimming shortened V by 0 bases and J by 4 bases, and 3 bases separated the two germline ends. CDR3: CASSQSRETQYF. As DNA, the CDR3 is TGTGCCAGCAGCCAATCGCGAGAGACCCAGTACTTC.

The rearrangement uses TRBV13 and TRBJ2-4; 9 bases align to TRBD2. CDR3 length equals 14 residues. With V trimmed by 6 bases and J by 1 base, 1 base remained unmatched. CDR1 and CDR2 (germline): PRHDT, FYEKMQ (reference sequence). The CDR3 region has the DNA TGTGCCAGCAGACTAGCGGGTGCCAAAAACATTCAGTACTTC. Translating gives CASRLAGAKNIQYF.

V gene TRBV6-6 combines with J gene TRBJ1-3; 9 bases map to TRBD1. This CDR3 region has 14 residues. The trim removed 7 bases at V and 7 bases at J, leaving 8 bases unmatched. Germline V CDR1 and CDR2: MNHNY, SVGAGI (reference sequence). DNA of the CDR3: TGTGCCAGCAACCCCGGGACAGGGAGGAACACCATATATTTT. Its translation is CASNPGTGRNTIYF.

This clone was picked up a small number of times. V is TRBV29-1 and J is TRBJ1-3; D not certain. Per the germline V gene, CDR1 is SQVTM and CDR2 is ANQGSEA. The CDR3 is made up of 13 amino acids. V lost 7 bases and J 0 bases, leaving 10 bases between the germline ends. The CDR3 reads CSAESTSGNTIYF. Here the CDR3 DNA reads TGCAGCGCCGAGTCTACCTCTGGAAACACCATATATTTT.

The CDR3, as DNA: TGTGCCATCAGTGACGAGGTAGCGGGAGGGTCGCAGTTCTTC. This codes for CAISDEVAGGSQFF. The chain is built from TRBV10-3 and TRBJ2-1; 11 nucleotides line up with TRBD2. Germline V gene data show CDR1 as ENHRY and CDR2 as SYGVKD. V shed 3 bases, J shed 12 bases, and the junction held 7 bases outside the gene matches. There are 14 residues in the CDR3.

This chain joins TRBV19 and TRBJ1-1; D not certain. This CDR3 region has 14 residues. Germline values: CDR1 LNHDA, CDR2 SQIVND (reference sequence). Trimming removed 1 base from V and 0 bases from J, with 6 bases in between. The CDR3 loop is CASSIAVLNTEAFF. The CDR3 nucleotides read TGTGCCAGTAGTATAGCAGTCTTGAACACTGAAGCTTTCTTT.

This clone was observed a handful of times. V gene TRBV9 combines with J gene TRBJ1-4, with D perhaps TRBD1 (5 bases). V lost 3 bases, J lost 3 bases, and 9 bases lay in between. Germline V gene sequence: CDR1 SGDLS, CDR2 YYNGEE. The CDR3 sequence is 14 residues long. The CDR3 loop is CASSGDRSNEKLFF. CDR3 in DNA: TGTGCCAGCAGCGGAGACAGATCTAATGAAAAACTGTTTTTT.

This clone was observed a handful of times. This chain uses TRBV2 with TRBJ2-7; D ambiguous. Trimming took 0 bases from V and 5 from J, leaving 8 bases between them. This CDR3 is 13 amino acids long. Germline values: CDR1 SNHLY, CDR2 FYNNEI. CDR3 coding DNA: TGTGCCAGCAGTGAAGCGGGCAGAAACGAGCAGTACTTC. It is translated as CASSEAGRNEQYF.

The chain employs TRBV7-9 and TRBJ2-7; the D is unclear. Trimming left V 5 bases short and J 0 bases short, with 11 bases between. Germline CDR1 SEHNR, CDR2 FQNEAQ (reference sequence). The CDR3 spans 14 residues. The CDR3 is CASSPRRSSYEQYF. The CDR3, as DNA: TGTGCCAGCAGCCCAAGACGGAGCTCCTACGAGCAGTACTTC.

This chain connects TRBV7-2 to TRBJ2-3; D call uncertain. Germline V gene lookup returns CDR1 SGHTA and CDR2 FQGNSA. V gave up 2 bases and J gave up 8 bases, with 8 bases separating them. CDR3 length equals 12 residues. The CDR3: CASSLISSTQYF. DNA of the CDR3: TGTGCCAGCAGCTTAATCTCCTCTACGCAGTATTTT.

This clone occurred a few times. The chain joins TRBV5-1 to TRBJ1-2; TRBD1 matches at 8 bases. The CDR3 runs 14 residues. In germline, CDR1 is SGHRS, CDR2 YFSETQ. V lost 4 bases and J lost 1; bases outside the gene matches: 3. CDR3 nucleotides: TGCGCCAGCAGCGGACAGGGTGGTAACTATGGCTACACCTTC. It codes for CASSGQGGNYGYTF.

This rearrangement joins TRBV7-8 to TRBJ2-1, with 8 bases that match TRBD1. Trimming at V came to 5 bases and at J to 4 bases, leaving 7 bases not matched to a gene. In germline, CDR1 is SGHVS, CDR2 FQNEAQ. The CDR3 is 15 residues long. For the CDR3, the DNA is TGTGCCAGCAGCGGAAGACAGGGGCGGTACAATGAGCAGTTCTTC. Translating gives CASSGRQGRYNEQFF.

The V and J genes are TRBV5-1 and TRBJ2-7; 9 nucleotides match TRBD1. The CDR3 extends over 15 amino acids. The V and J ends lost 3 bases and 1 base, in that order; junction bases with no gene match: 5. Germline assignment: CDR1 SGHRS and CDR2 YFSETQ. The CDR3 is CASSWDRVGSYEQYF. The CDR3 nucleotides read TGCGCCAGCAGCTGGGACAGGGTTGGATCCTACGAGCAGTACTTC. Drawing the rest from reference TRBV5-1 and TRBJ2-7, the complete variable domain is KAGVTQTPRYLIKTRGQQVTLSCSPISGHRSVSWYQQTPGQGLQFLFEYFSETQRNKGNFPGRFSGRQFSNSRSEMNVSTLELGDSALYLCASSWDRVGSYEQYFGPGTRLTVT.

This clone has only a few counts. The genes are TRBV7-9 and TRBJ2-1; D may be TRBD1 (6 bases). V gave up 0 bases and J gave up 11 bases, with 14 bases separating them. The CDR3 length is 14 residues. Germline V gene lookup returns CDR1 SEHNR and CDR2 FQNEAQ (reference sequence). The CDR3: CASSLARGRAKQFF. CDR3 sequence (DNA): TGTGCCAGCAGCTTAGCGAGGGGGAGAGCCAAGCAGTTCTTC. Combining the CDR3 with reference TRBV7-9 and TRBJ2-1 gives the whole variable domain DTGVSQNPRHKITKRGQNVTFRCDPISEHNRLYWYRQTLGQGPEFLTYFQNEAQLEKSRLLSDRFSAERPKGSFSTLEIQRTEQGDSAMYLCASSLARGRAKQFFGPGTRLTVL.

This clone occurred a few times. The CDR3 spells CASSYSRSNEKLFF. The CDR3 nucleotides read TGTGCCAGCAGTTACAGCAGGTCTAATGAAAAACTGTTTTTT. The rearrangement uses TRBV6-5 and TRBJ1-4, with D hard to call. The germline V and J ends were trimmed by 2 bases and 3 bases, with 7 bases remaining between them. The CDR3 is 14 amino acids. CDR1 and CDR2 (germline): MNHEY, SVGAGI.

This chain connects TRBV29-1 to TRBJ1-1; TRBD1 matches at 10 bases. Germline values: CDR1 SQVTM, CDR2 ANQGSEA. CDR3 length: 14 residues. Trimming removed 8 bases from V and 2 bases from J; junction bases left unmatched: 8. The CDR3 DNA sequence: TGCAGCCATGACAGGGGGCTGTTAAACACTGAAGCTTTCTTT. Its translation is CSHDRGLLNTEAFF.

DNA of the CDR3: TGCGCCAGCAGCTTGGTAGGGGGCTTCACTGAAGCTTTCTTT. It codes for CASSLVGGFTEAFF. The chain links TRBV5-1 to TRBJ1-1; TRBD1 matches at 7 bases. The CDR3 length is 14 residues. V gave up 0 bases and J gave up 4 bases; unmatched junction bases: 3. CDR1 and CDR2 from the germline V gene are SGHRS and YFSETQ.